This T cell receptor (beta chain) was identified during a study of pediatric ulcerative colitis. Study-level information: Six or seven patients showed pancolitis and two showed left-sided colitis.

Study conclusions and caveats: Blood-rectal clonal overlap within each person was significantly higher in ulcerative colitis patients than controls. Repertoires came from total lymphocyte DNA, so rare subsets like regulatory T cells may be missed. Clonal expansions reduced rectal repertoire diversity in acute severe colitis.

Worth noting for this clone: The antigen is unknown.

The CDR3 length is 13 residues. The germline gives CDR1 SQVTM, CDR2 ANQGSEA. Trimming shortened V by 3 bases and J by 1 base, and 9 bases separated the two germline ends. This table comes from immunoSEQ multiplex PCR, and its TCRdb copy is limited to in-frame clones, with some not included. Of approximately 32,000 clones in the sample, approximately 78% were seen once. The receptor was derived from a boy aged 10-17 years with severe ulcerative colitis. The J gene is TRBJ1-1, the V gene TRBV29-1; D not resolved. The sequenced sample was blood. The CDR3: CSVDLVENTEAFF. The CDR3 nucleotides read TGCAGCGTTGATTTAGTAGAGAACACTGAAGCTTTCTTT.